This T cell receptor (beta chain) was retrieved from a study of early T cells in non-severe SARS-CoV-2 infection. Study background: Unsorted whole blood bulk RNA was sequenced, with unpaired chains. Notes on the study in general: Database matching using VDJdb favored anti-spike CD8 responses, with private and CD4 specificities left missing.

Notes on this clonotype: As yet, its antigen is unknown.

V gave up 5 bases and J gave up 11 bases, with 10 bases separating them. CDR3 size: 11 residues. The germline gives CDR1 MNHEY, CDR2 SVGEGT. Molecules of cDNA were individually given unique molecular identifiers that were attached to them. TCRdb called the 5' RACE reads again in MiXCR, with one record for every CDR3 protein. The sample carries more than 80,000 distinct CDR3 sequences, over 13% recorded once. Sequencing used whole blood. The chain joins TRBV6-2 or TRBV6-3 to TRBJ2-1; the D is unclear. This sequence was found in an adult who was a healthcare worker with PCR-confirmed SARS-CoV-2 infection or an uninfected control (not recorded which). CDR3 amino acids: CASSPRSQQFF. The CDR3 coding sequence is TGTGCCAGCAGTCCCCGGAGCCAGCAGTTCTTC.